This TCR beta chain emerged from a study of CD8 T cells in Susac syndrome. Random hexamers primed reverse transcription of about 0.45 to 1 ug RNA. One entry per CDR3 protein results from TCRdb running MiXCR on the immunoSEQ multiplex PCR reads. The table lists about 150,000 distinct CDR3 sequences, roughly 95% of them singletons, with 0.16% in the top ten. Blood CD8+ and CD4+ T cells underwent high-throughput TCR beta sequencing. The CDR3 runs 13 residues. The V gene lost 0 bases and the J gene lost 2 bases, with 7 bases spanning the gap. Germline assignment: CDR1 DFQATT and CDR2 SNEGSKA (reference sequence). This clonotype came up once.

The receptor's source is a human donor with Susac syndrome. What was sequenced was CD4+ T cells from PBMCs. The V call is TRBV20-1, the J call TRBJ2-5; the D gene is possibly TRBD1 (6 bases). The CDR3 coding sequence is TGCAGTGCTAGAGAGACAGGACAAGAGACCCAGTACTTC. As protein: CSARETGQETQYF.